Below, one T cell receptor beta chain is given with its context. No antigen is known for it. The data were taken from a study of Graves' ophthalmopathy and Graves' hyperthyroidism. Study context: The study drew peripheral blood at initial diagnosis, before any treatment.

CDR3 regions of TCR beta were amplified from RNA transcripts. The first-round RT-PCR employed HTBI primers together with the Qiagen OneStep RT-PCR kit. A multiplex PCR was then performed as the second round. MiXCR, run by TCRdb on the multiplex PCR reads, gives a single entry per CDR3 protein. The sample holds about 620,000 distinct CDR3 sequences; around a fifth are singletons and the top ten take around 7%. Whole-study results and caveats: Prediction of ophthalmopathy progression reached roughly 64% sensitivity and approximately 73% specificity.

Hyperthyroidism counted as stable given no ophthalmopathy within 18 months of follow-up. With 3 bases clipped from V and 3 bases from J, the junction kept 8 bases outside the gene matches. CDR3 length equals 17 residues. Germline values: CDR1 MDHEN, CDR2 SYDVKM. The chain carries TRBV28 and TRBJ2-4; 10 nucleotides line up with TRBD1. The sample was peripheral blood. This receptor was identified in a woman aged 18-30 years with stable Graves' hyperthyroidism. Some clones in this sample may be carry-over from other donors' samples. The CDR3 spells CASSFPDRGLVKNIQYF. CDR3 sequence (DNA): TGTGCCAGCAGTTTTCCCGACAGGGGGCTCGTCAAAAACATTCAGTACTTC.